This T cell receptor (beta chain) was found in a study of blood T cell repertoires in COVID-19. At the level of the study: Italy, Spain and the United States were the sources of the convalescent and acute COVID-19 samples. In each case, the material was cDNA or gDNA derived from T cells, B-cell-depleted T cells, or PBMCs.

As handled by the study authors: How many nucleated cells were present was estimated from reference gene primer amplification. Sequencing was performed with immunoSEQ multiplex PCR; in TCRdb, only in-frame clones are kept and a portion is missing. V and J calls plus clone size are reproduced from that table; the DNA served to infer D and trimming. The sample lists 55,000 to 75,000 clones; around 80% were seen once. This CDR3 is built from 13 residues. CDR1 SGHTA and CDR2 FQGNSA come from the germline V gene. The ends were cut back, 7 bases at V and 1 base at J, with 10 bases in the middle. The sequence was obtained from a human donor in a cohort sampled during active COVID-19. V usage is TRBV7-2 and J usage is TRBJ1-1; a possible D gene is TRBD1 (5 bases). Specimen: peripheral blood. The CDR3 DNA follows: TGTGCCAGCATCGCCACAGGGAACACTGAAGCTTTCTTT. This translates into CASIATGNTEAFF.